The next 28 T cell receptor beta chains were all read from a single sample in a study of cytomegalovirus exposure and HLA in healthy donors. The PCR used 60 Vbeta and 13 Jbeta primers. Some clones are missing from TCRdb's copy, which holds only in-frame ones; the method was immunoSEQ multiplex PCR. The data hold some 150,000 clones, with about four fifths observed a single time. The source material was PBMCs. These receptors came from a woman between 45 and 60 years old in good health and CMV-seronegative.

The chain carries TRBV7-9 and TRBJ1-4; D call uncertain. V was trimmed by 3 bases and J by 5 bases, leaving 7 bases between them. The CDR3 contains 13 residues. Germline loops: CDR1 SEHNR, CDR2 FQNEAQ (reference sequence). The CDR3 DNA reads TGTGCCAGCAGCTTCTCAGCGAATGAAAAACTGTTTTTT. Encoded protein: CASSFSANEKLFF.

This clone was seen only once. The V call is TRBV6-5, the J call TRBJ2-2; possibly TRBD1 for D (6 bases). Germline-derived CDR1 and CDR2 are MNHEY and SVGAGI. Trimming pared 8 bases from V and 2 bases from J, leaving 15 bases between. CDR3 size: 15 residues. The CDR3 loop reads CASYFGTTNTGELFF. In DNA, the CDR3 is TGTGCCAGCTACTTCGGGACAACCAACACCGGGGAGCTGTTTTTT.

The V and J genes are TRBV28 and TRBJ2-2; 7 bases align to TRBD1. Germline CDR1 reads MDHEN; CDR2 reads SYDVKM. V lost 3 bases to trimming and J lost 6 bases; unmatched junction nucleotides: 7. This CDR3 comprises 15 residues. CDR3 loop: CASSLRLQGSGELFF. Written as DNA, the CDR3 is TGTGCCAGCAGTTTGCGACTACAGGGGTCCGGGGAGCTGTTTTTT.

This clone came up a few times. The rearrangement links TRBV1 to TRBJ2-6; the table gives TRBD2 as D, unverified against the DNA. TRBV1 is flagged as a pseudogene. The CDR3 covers 16 residues. The CDR3 DNA reads as TGCGCCAGCAGCCCCTCGGAGGGCTCTGGGGCCAACGTCCTGACTTTC. This sequence encodes CASSPSEGSGANVLTF.

The CDR3 bases are TGTGCCAGCAGACCGGGACTAGCGGCCAGCCAAGAGACCCAGTACTTC. Encoded protein: CASRPGLAASQETQYF. The chain carries TRBV7-2 and TRBJ2-5; 11 nucleotides line up with TRBD2. Looked up from germline, CDR1 is SGHTA and CDR2 is FQGNSA. With 6 bases clipped from V and 1 base from J, the junction kept 7 bases outside the gene matches. The CDR3 loop spans 16 amino acids.

The J gene is TRBJ1-2, the V gene TRBV5-4; 7 positions agree with TRBD1. CDR3 length: 15 amino acids. The germline CDR1 and CDR2 sequences are SGHNT and YYREEE (reference sequence). Germline trimming cut 4 bases from V and 4 bases from J; bases unmatched to any gene: 10. For the CDR3, the DNA is TGTGCCAGCAGCCACTGGACAGGCGATGCCTATGGCTACACCTTC. It translates to CASSHWTGDAYGYTF. Filled out from reference TRBV5-4 and TRBJ1-2, the complete variable domain reads ETGVTQSPTHLIKTRGQQVTLRCSSQSGHNTVSWYQQALGQGPQFIFQYYREEENGRGNFPPRFSGLQFPNYSSELNVNALELDDSALYLCASSHWTGDAYGYTFGSGTRLTVV.

V is TRBV9 and J is TRBJ2-3; D is perhaps TRBD2 (6 bases). The V gene's germline CDR1 is SGDLS and CDR2 YYNGEE. There are 18 residues in the CDR3. V was clipped by 3 bases and J by 0 bases, with 20 bases between them. The CDR3 protein is CASSATPGLGSSTDTQYF. As DNA, the CDR3 is TGTGCCAGCAGCGCCACCCCGGGACTGGGATCTAGCACAGATACGCAGTATTTT. Together with reference TRBV9 and TRBJ2-3, the CDR3 gives the full variable domain: DSGVTQTPKHLITATGQRVTLRCSPRSGDLSVYWYQQSLDQGLQFLIQYYNGEERAKGNILERFSAQQFPDLHSELNLSSLELGDSALYFCASSATPGLGSSTDTQYFGPGTRLTVL.

The chain has TRBV19 and TRBJ1-1, with 7 bases identical to TRBD1. The germline V gene has CDR1 LNHDA and CDR2 SQIVND (reference sequence). The length of the CDR3 is 15 residues. Unmatched junction bases numbered 11, after V lost 10 bases and J lost 0 bases. CDR3 DNA: TGTGCCACTTCCGGGACAGCGTACATGAACACTGAAGCTTTCTTT. Encoded protein: CATSGTAYMNTEAFF.

CDR3 DNA: TGTGCCAGCAGCTCGAACACTGAAGCTTTCTTT. Translated, it gives CASSSNTEAFF. V usage is TRBV28 and J usage is TRBJ1-1; no firm D call. V was cut by 6 bases and J by 1 base, with 3 bases left in between. Per the germline V gene, CDR1 is MDHEN and CDR2 is SYDVKM. This CDR3 contains 11 residues.

V gene TRBV30 combines with J gene TRBJ2-3, with unresolved D. Trimming left V 2 bases short and J 4 bases short, with 10 bases between. Germline lookup yields CDR1 GTSNPN and CDR2 SVGIG (reference sequence). The CDR3 consists of 13 residues. The CDR3 nucleotides are TGTGCCTGGAGTCGAGAGGCGGCAGATACGCAGTATTTT. Protein product: CAWSREAADTQYF.

This chain uses TRBV7-8 with TRBJ2-7; D possibly corresponds to TRBD1 (5 bases). This CDR3 is built from 15 residues. Germline assignment: CDR1 SGHVS and CDR2 FQNEAQ. V lost 4 bases and J lost 2, with 15 bases in between. CDR3 DNA sequence: TGTGCCAGCAGCTCACGGATAGGGGCTCCCTACGAGCAGTACTTC. This sequence encodes CASSSRIGAPYEQYF. Filled out from reference TRBV7-8 and TRBJ2-7, the complete variable domain reads GAGVSQSPRYKVAKRGQDVALRCDPISGHVSLFWYQQALGQGPEFLTYFQNEAQLDKSGLPSDRFFAERPEGSVSTLKIQRTQQEDSAVYLCASSSRIGAPYEQYFGPGTRLTVT.

The chain links TRBV19 to TRBJ1-4; D may be TRBD1 (5 bases). V dropped 6 bases and J dropped 8 bases, with 16 bases sitting between them. CDR3 length: 14 residues. Looked up from germline, CDR1 is LNHDA and CDR2 is SQIVND (reference sequence). The CDR3 DNA is TGTGCCAGTAGGAAACTCCCGGGGGAGGAAAAACTGTTTTTT. This translates into CASRKLPGEEKLFF.

The chain uses TRBV25-1 and TRBJ1-2, with 8 bases lining up with TRBD1. The V gene's germline CDR1 is MGHDK and CDR2 SYGVNS. V gave up 1 base and J gave up 6 bases; unmatched junction bases: 4. The CDR3 is 14 residues long. CDR3 sequence reads: CASSESNRGNGYTF. As DNA, the CDR3 is TGTGCCAGCAGTGAATCTAACAGGGGGAATGGCTACACCTTC.

This clone has just a few counts. V gene TRBV5-8 combines with J gene TRBJ2-1; 13 positions agree with TRBD2. Losses at the gene ends were 0 bases for V and 15 bases for J; bases not matched to a gene: 6. Germline CDR1 reads SGHTS; CDR2 reads YDEGEE. The CDR3 length is 14 residues. The CDR3 nucleotides read TGTGCCAGCAGCTTGGTTGGGACTAGCGGGGTAGGGTTCTTC. Its translation is CASSLVGTSGVGFF.

The chain is built from TRBV5-8 and TRBJ1-1; D may be TRBD1 (6 bases). Trimming cost V 4 bases and J 0 bases, with 16 bases left between them. This CDR3 has 16 amino acids. CDR1 is SGHTS and CDR2 is YDEGEE in the germline V gene. The CDR3 region is CASSRGRGTMNTEAFF. As DNA, the CDR3 is TGTGCCAGCAGCCGAGGGAGGGGGACTATGAACACTGAAGCTTTCTTT.

The chain has TRBV19 and TRBJ1-2; the match to TRBD1 covers 9 bases. Germline trimming cut 3 bases from V and 3 bases from J; bases unmatched to any gene: 14. In germline, CDR1 is LNHDA, CDR2 SQIVND (reference sequence). The CDR3 runs 18 residues. The CDR3 coding sequence is TGTGCCAGTAGTATTATGGACCCGCGGGACAGGGAGGACTATGGCTACACCTTC. This encodes CASSIMDPRDREDYGYTF.

This clone was detected only once. The chain employs TRBV5-4 and TRBJ2-4, with D hard to call. Germline V lookup: CDR1 SGHNT, CDR2 YYREEE (reference sequence). The CDR3 loop spans 16 amino acids. V lost 4 bases and J lost 3, with 17 bases in between. The CDR3 DNA sequence: TGTGCCAGCAGCCCCGACCGGGTTTTAGGCAAAAACATTCAGTACTTC. It is translated as CASSPDRVLGKNIQYF.

V and J are TRBV14 and TRBJ2-7; D gene unclear. The CDR3 has 15 amino acids. V gave up 2 bases and J gave up 2 bases, with 13 bases separating them. The germline V gene has CDR1 SGHDN and CDR2 FVKESK. CDR3 sequence: CASSQLWAPTYEQYF. CDR3 in DNA: TGTGCCAGCAGCCAACTCTGGGCGCCGACCTACGAGCAGTACTTC. The full variable domain, completed using reference TRBV14 and TRBJ2-7, is EAGVTQFPSHSVIEKGQTVTLRCDPISGHDNLYWYRRVMGKEIKFLLHFVKESKQDESGMPNNRFLAERTGGTYSTLKVQPAELEDSGVYFCASSQLWAPTYEQYFGPGTRLTVT.

The chain has TRBV6-1 and TRBJ2-3; D is unclear. The CDR3 totals 15 residues. V lost 3 bases and J lost 4, with 14 bases in between. Germline assignment: CDR1 MNHNS and CDR2 SASEGT. CDR3 nucleotide sequence: TGTGCCAGCAGTGATAGTCGGTTCCAACCAGATACGCAGTATTTT. The encoded protein is CASSDSRFQPDTQYF.

The chain combines TRBV14 with TRBJ2-3; 7 bases line up with TRBD2. V was pared by 5 bases and J by 3 bases, with 8 bases of the junction left unmatched. From germline, CDR1 is SGHDN and CDR2 FVKESK. CDR3 size: 15 residues. CDR3 bases: TGTGCCAGCAGCAATCAGCGGGACCGGACAGATACGCAGTATTTT. Its translation: CASSNQRDRTDTQYF.

V usage is TRBV9 and J usage is TRBJ2-7, with D possibly being TRBD2 (5 bases). V shed 0 bases and J shed 3 bases, with 13 bases lying between them. The CDR3 loop spans 15 amino acids. Germline CDR1 is SGDLS and CDR2 is YYNGEE. The CDR3 sequence: CASSVEGWAGYEQYF. For the CDR3, the DNA is TGTGCCAGCAGCGTAGAGGGCTGGGCGGGCTACGAGCAGTACTTC.

This clone was picked up a small number of times. The V gene is TRBV2, the J gene TRBJ2-7; D is unresolved. The CDR3 has 12 amino acids. Per germline, CDR1 SNHLY and CDR2 FYNNEI. Deletions cut 5 bases from V and 6 bases from J, with 11 bases between. The DNA for the CDR3 is TGTGCCAGCAGTCTAGGCCGACTCGAGCAGTACTTC. Its protein is CASSLGRLEQYF.

This clone was detected once. J is TRBJ2-2 and V is TRBV5-6; 8 bases map to TRBD2. This CDR3 is 16 amino acids long. Germline values: CDR1 SGHDT, CDR2 YYEEEE. V shed 3 bases and J 3 bases; nucleotides not matched to a gene: 7. The CDR3 loop is CASSSQRGLDTGELFF. CDR3 coding DNA: TGTGCCAGCAGCTCCCAGCGGGGGCTCGACACCGGGGAGCTGTTTTTT.

V gene TRBV7-3 combines with J gene TRBJ1-2; D may be TRBD1 (6 bases). V was shortened by 5 bases and J by 2 bases, with 9 bases between the two germline ends. Germline V gene sequence: CDR1 SGHTA, CDR2 FQGTGA. The CDR3 extends over 13 amino acids. CDR3 sequence: CASSPDSNYGYTF. As DNA, the CDR3 is TGTGCCAGCAGCCCGGACAGCAACTATGGCTACACCTTC.

The J gene is TRBJ2-7, the V gene TRBV30; possibly TRBD1 for D (5 bases). Germline CDR1 GTSNPN, CDR2 SVGIG (reference sequence). Deletions cut 0 bases from V and 6 bases from J, with 12 bases between. The CDR3 totals 13 residues. The CDR3 sequence is CAWSVGVGREQYF. The CDR3 coding sequence is TGTGCCTGGAGTGTAGGGGTGGGGCGCGAGCAGTACTTC.

The J gene is TRBJ1-4, the V gene TRBV19, with D maybe TRBD1 (6 bases). The CDR3 length is 14 residues. V dropped 4 bases and J dropped 8 bases, with 14 bases sitting between them. Per germline, CDR1 LNHDA and CDR2 SQIVND (reference sequence). In DNA, the CDR3 is TGTGCCAGTAGTACTCCCACAGGGATGGAAAAACTGTTTTTT. Its translation is CASSTPTGMEKLFF.

The chain couples TRBV6-6 to TRBJ1-1; 8 positions match TRBD1. The trim removed 2 bases at V and 6 bases at J, leaving 11 bases unmatched. Germline V lookup: CDR1 MNHNY, CDR2 SVGAGI (reference sequence). The CDR3 spans 16 residues. DNA for the CDR3: TGTGCCAGCAGTTACGAAACAGGGGGTTTTGGCGCTGAAGCTTTCTTT. Protein: CASSYETGGFGAEAFF.

The rearrangement links TRBV4-3 to TRBJ1-3, with D perhaps matching TRBD1 (6 bases). Germline V gives CDR1 LGHNA, CDR2 YSLEER. Between the trimmed V and J ends, which lost 0 bases and 2 bases, there was a span of 8 bases. The CDR3 totals 15 residues. The DNA for the CDR3 is TGCGCCAGCAGCCAAGACCGGACAGCTGGAAACACCATATATTTT. Residues: CASSQDRTAGNTIYF.